These 8 T cell receptor beta chains were sequenced from one sample in a study of CD8 T cells in ankylosing spondylitis (dated by TCRdb to about 2017). The method was 5' RACE. Sequencing instrument: Illumina HiSeq 2500. Through fastp at Q25 and MiXCR, TCRdb rebuilt clones from the public reads, retaining in-frame beta chains. CDR3 protein duplicates are merged, each entry listing the most common genes and DNA. This sample holds approximately 38,000 distinct CDR3 sequences; 2.5% to 3.5% were observed only once. Of the sample, over 4% is held by the ten largest clones. The sequenced sample was blood, either unsorted or a sorted T cell fraction (not recorded which). The source is a male donor with ankylosing spondylitis or in good health (not recorded which).

This clonotype was seen at least ten times. The rearrangement uses TRBV9 and TRBJ2-2; 7 positions agree with TRBD2. Germline CDR1 SGDLS, CDR2 YYNGEE. The CDR3 is 14 amino acids. The V segment lost 4 bases and the J segment 3 bases; nucleotides outside the gene matches: 3. CDR3 nucleotides: TGTGCCAGCAGCCCCCGGGGGGACACCGGGGAGCTGTTTTTT. This sequence encodes CASSPRGDTGELFF. Based on the CDR3 plus reference TRBV9 and TRBJ2-2, the full variable domain is DSGVTQTPKHLITATGQRVTLRCSPRSGDLSVYWYQQSLDQGLQFLIQYYNGEERAKGNILERFSAQQFPDLHSELNLSSLELGDSALYFCASSPRGDTGELFFGEGSRLTVL.

At least ten counts were recorded for this clonotype. The chain uses TRBV9 and TRBJ2-5, with 8 bases identical to TRBD2. This CDR3 spans 16 amino acids. The J segment lost 5 bases and the V segment lost 2 bases, leaving 11 bases of the junction unmatched. Germline CDR1 reads SGDLS; CDR2 reads YYNGEE. DNA for the CDR3: TGTGCCAGCAGCGTGGGGAGCGGGAGTCCCCTGGAGACCCAGTACTTC. Encoded protein: CASSVGSGSPLETQYF.

The table lists this clonotype with many counts. V gene TRBV9 combines with J gene TRBJ2-7; 7 bases are shared with TRBD2. Germline assignment: CDR1 SGDLS and CDR2 YYNGEE. The CDR3 has 14 residues. Unmatched junction bases numbered 9, after V lost 4 bases and J lost 5 bases. Here the CDR3 reads CASSPRAGADEQYF. In DNA form, the CDR3 reads TGTGCCAGCAGCCCGAGGGCGGGAGCGGACGAGCAGTACTTC.

This clonotype was counted many times. The chain uses TRBV9 and TRBJ1-5, with a possible D match to TRBD1 (6 bases). Germline V lookup: CDR1 SGDLS, CDR2 YYNGEE. V gave up 4 bases and J gave up 8 bases, with 16 bases separating them. This CDR3 spans 14 amino acids. CDR3 sequence reads: CASSRRGGTEPQHF. The CDR3 coding sequence is TGTGCCAGCAGCCGTAGGGGGGGAACGGAGCCCCAGCATTTT.

This clonotype has at least ten counts. V usage is TRBV9 and J usage is TRBJ1-6; D call uncertain. The CDR3 has 15 residues. V gave up 2 bases and J gave up 7 bases, with 13 bases separating them. Germline V gives CDR1 SGDLS, CDR2 YYNGEE. CDR3: CASSVYTELNSPLHF. In nucleotides, the CDR3 is TGTGCCAGCAGCGTCTACACAGAGCTAAATTCACCCCTCCACTTT. Full variable domain (missing parts from reference TRBV9 and TRBJ1-6): DSGVTQTPKHLITATGQRVTLRCSPRSGDLSVYWYQQSLDQGLQFLIQYYNGEERAKGNILERFSAQQFPDLHSELNLSSLELGDSALYFCASSVYTELNSPLHFGNGTRLTVT.

This clonotype was detected ten times or more. The chain is built from TRBV9 and TRBJ2-1; 7 bases align to TRBD2. Germline V lookup: CDR1 SGDLS, CDR2 YYNGEE. The CDR3 consists of 15 residues. V lost 0 bases and J lost 3; bases outside the gene matches: 3. CDR3 residues: CASSVGLANYNEQFF. CDR3 DNA: TGTGCCAGCAGCGTAGGACTAGCAAACTACAATGAGCAGTTCTTC.

In this sample, this clonotype turned up many times. The V gene is TRBV9, the J gene TRBJ2-2; TRBD1 is a possible D gene (6 bases). There are 15 residues in the CDR3. CDR1 and CDR2 (germline): SGDLS, YYNGEE. V was clipped by 2 bases and J by 0 bases, with 8 bases between them. The CDR3 DNA is TGTGCCAGCAGCGTCCGGACAGCGAACACCGGGGAGCTGTTTTTT. This gives the protein CASSVRTANTGELFF. Filled out from reference TRBV9 and TRBJ2-2, the complete variable domain reads DSGVTQTPKHLITATGQRVTLRCSPRSGDLSVYWYQQSLDQGLQFLIQYYNGEERAKGNILERFSAQQFPDLHSELNLSSLELGDSALYFCASSVRTANTGELFFGEGSRLTVL.

This clonotype was detected ten times or more. The chain combines TRBV9 with TRBJ1-5, with D perhaps TRBD1 (5 bases). The V end lost 4 bases, the J end lost 3 bases, and 11 bases lay between the germline ends. This CDR3 region has 14 residues. Germline V lookup: CDR1 SGDLS, CDR2 YYNGEE. CDR3 amino acids: CASSPGTLNQPQHF. For the CDR3, the DNA is TGTGCCAGCAGCCCCGGGACCCTCAATCAGCCCCAGCATTTT.